Listed below are T cell receptor beta chains from one sample, sequenced in a study of identifying expanded T cells in peripheral blood. Here immunoSEQ multiplex PCR was the method, and the copy in TCRdb shows in-frame clones only, minus some. Here the sample spans approximately 63,000 clones, 87% being singletons. The material sequenced was blood. These receptors were obtained from a person aged 18 to 75 in good health. Both conserved end residues are part of each CDR3. The D gene is left open where the match is weak. Clone size, where shown, is once, few, many, or a class for clones that have expanded.

clone size	V gene	D gene	J gene	CDR3 DNA	CDR3 protein
.	TRBV6-1	.	TRBJ2-3	TGTGCCAGCAGGGGGGGCACAGATACGCAGTATTTT	CASRGGTDTQYF
.	TRBV6-1	.	TRBJ1-1	TGTGCCAGCAGTGAGCGTGGATCCGGACAGCCCGGGAACACTGAAGCTTTCTTT	CASSERGSGQPGNTEAFF
.	TRBV7-8	.	TRBJ1-1	TGTGCCAGCAGCTTAGGTGGAAGGGAGGGCGCTTTCTTT	CASSLGGREGAFF
.	TRBV4-2	.	TRBJ2-7	TGTGCCAGCAGCCCGACTATCTTCTCCTACGAGCAGTACTTC	CASSPTIFSYEQYF
.	TRBV27	.	TRBJ1-1	TGTGCCAGCAGTCCGAACAGGGAAACTGAAGCTTTCTTT	CASSPNRETEAFF
.	TRBV5-4	.	TRBJ1-4	TGTGCCAGCAGCGCACAGGGAGGGGGGAATGAAAAACTGTTTTTT	CASSAQGGGNEKLFF
.	TRBV2	.	TRBJ1-2	TGTGCCTGCAGACAGACTACTAACTATGGCTACACCTTC	CACRQTTNYGYTF
once	TRBV5-1	.	TRBJ1-5	TGCGCCAGCACCATTCTAGGGGGGAATAGCAATCAGCCCCAGCATTTT	CASTILGGNSNQPQHF
.	TRBV4-2	.	TRBJ1-1	TGTGCCAGCAGCCAAATGCCGATGAACACTGAAGCTTTCTTT	CASSQMPMNTEAFF
.	TRBV15	.	TRBJ2-1	TGTGCCACCAGCAGAGATAAGGATCCGCGGTTCTTC	CATSRDKDPRFF
.	TRBV30	.	TRBJ2-7	TGTGCCTGGAGTGTACTGGGGGAGCAGTACTTC	CAWSVLGEQYF
few	TRBV4-2	TRBD1	TRBJ2-7	TGTGCCAGCAGCCAAGACGGGACAGGGGGCTCCTACGAGCAGTACTTC	CASSQDGTGGSYEQYF
once	TRBV30	.	TRBJ1-2	TGTGCCTGGACCGCCGGGAATCGAGCTAACTATGGCTACACCTTC	CAWTAGNRANYGYTF
many	TRBV5-6	.	TRBJ1-3	TGTGCCAGCAGTAAAGGAACAGGACAGTTTTTCTCTGGAAACACCATATATTTT	CASSKGTGQFFSGNTIYF
.	TRBV9	.	TRBJ1-2	TGTGCCAGCAGCGGCCCAATCAGGAAGGGCTACACCTTC	CASSGPIRKGYTF
once	TRBV11-2	TRBD2	TRBJ2-1	TGTGCCAGCAGCCTGATTACTAGCGGTTACAATGAGCAGTTCTTC	CASSLITSGYNEQFF
.	TRBV7-9	.	TRBJ2-5	TGTGCCAGCAGCCGGGTTGGAGAGACCCAGTACTTC	CASSRVGETQYF
once	TRBV5-1	.	TRBJ1-6	TGCGCCAGCAGCTTGGCAGGGGCGGGTAATTCACCCCTCCACTTT	CASSLAGAGNSPLHF
.	TRBV19	.	TRBJ2-3	TGTGCCAGTAGTAAGGGAACAGGGTTTGATGTAGATACGCAGTATTTT	CASSKGTGFDVDTQYF
.	TRBV18	.	TRBJ1-2	TGTGCCAGCTCACCACCGACAACCTATCGGCTCCGGGGCTACACCTTC	CASSPPTTYRLRGYTF
.	TRBV10-3	.	TRBJ1-1	TGTGCCATCAGTTTGGGGGGCGACACTGAAGCTTTCTTT	CAISLGGDTEAFF
.	TRBV9	TRBD2	TRBJ2-1	TGTGCCAGCAGCGGGACTAGCGGGAGGCCGAGCTCCTACAATGAGCAGTTCTTC	CASSGTSGRPSSYNEQFF
.	TRBV29-1	.	TRBJ2-7	TGCAGCGCCAAGGAGGGCGTCGAAGTAAGGGAGCAGTACTTC	CSAKEGVEVREQYF
.	TRBV18	TRBD1	TRBJ2-3	TGTGCCAGCTCACTGGGACAGGGGCGCACAGATACGCAGTATTTT	CASSLGQGRTDTQYF
.	TRBV5-6	.	TRBJ2-1	TGTGCCAGCAGCTGGGGAGCGGGCCTCTACAATGAGCAGTTCTTC	CASSWGAGLYNEQFF
once	TRBV28	.	TRBJ1-3	TGTGCCAGCAGCACCGACATCTGGGGAGCCTCTGGAAACACCATATATTTT	CASSTDIWGASGNTIYF
few	TRBV5-4	TRBD1	TRBJ2-7	TGTGCCAGCAGCTTGTCAGGGGGCGCCGAGCAGTACTTC	CASSLSGGAEQYF
.	TRBV19	TRBD1	TRBJ1-1	TGTGCCAGTAGTATAGGACAGGGAATGAACACTGAAGCTTTCTTT	CASSIGQGMNTEAFF
.	TRBV27	TRBD2	TRBJ2-1	TGTGCCAGCAGTTTAAGGTTCGGCGCGGGAGGGTACAATGAGCAGTTCTTC	CASSLRFGAGGYNEQFF
.	TRBV5-1	.	TRBJ1-4	TGCGCCAGCAGCTTGGAAGGCGGCGGTGAAAAACTGTTTTTT	CASSLEGGGEKLFF
.	TRBV5-1	TRBD1	TRBJ2-7	TGCGCCAGCAGCTTGGGACAGGGCGGCGAGCAGTACTTC	CASSLGQGGEQYF
.	TRBV6-1	.	TRBJ2-1	TGTGCCAGCAGTGTGGTCAATGAGCAGTTCTTC	CASSVVNEQFF
.	TRBV7-2	TRBD1	TRBJ1-2	TGTGCCAGCAGCCTAAGACAGGGAAGGGATGGCTACACCTTC	CASSLRQGRDGYTF
.	TRBV11-2	.	TRBJ2-1	TGTGCCAGCAGTACGACAGGCAGTGGTGAGCAGTTCTTC	CASSTTGSGEQFF
.	TRBV18	TRBD2	TRBJ2-2	TGTGCCAGCTCGGGACTAGCGGGGGTAACGAACACCGGGGAGCTGTTTTTT	CASSGLAGVTNTGELFF
.	TRBV10-3	.	TRBJ2-5	TGTGCCATCAGTGAGTCTCAGACCCCCGGCAGTGAGACCCAGTACTTC	CAISESQTPGSETQYF
once	TRBV11-1	TRBD1	TRBJ2-1	TGTGCCAGCAGCGGCCGATATGGGACAGGGTCCTACAATGAGCAGTTCTTC	CASSGRYGTGSYNEQFF
.	TRBV28	.	TRBJ2-1	TGTGCCAGCAGTTTGGACAGCAAGCCTTCCAATGAGCAGTTCTTC	CASSLDSKPSNEQFF
.	TRBV10-1	.	TRBJ1-1	TGCGCCAGCAGTGAGTCGGCAGGACTGAACACTGAAGCTTTCTTT	CASSESAGLNTEAFF
.	TRBV18	TRBD1	TRBJ1-2	TGTGCCAGCTCATCTAGGGACAGAGGTTATGGCTACACCTTC	CASSSRDRGYGYTF
.	TRBV5-1	TRBD2	TRBJ2-2	TGCGCCAGCAGCTCACCCCCGAGGGGAGGGGACACCGGGGAGCTGTTTTTT	CASSSPPRGGDTGELFF
.	TRBV4-1	.	TRBJ1-2	TGCGCCAGCAGCCCCTCTGGGAGTTACTATGGCTACACCTTC	CASSPSGSYYGYTF
.	TRBV19	.	TRBJ1-5	TGTGCCAGTAGTATAGGTCTAGGGGTACATAGCAATCAGCCCCAGCATTTT	CASSIGLGVHSNQPQHF
once	TRBV14	.	TRBJ2-7	TGTGCCAGCAGCCAAGACTTTGGGGGATTCTACGAGCAGTACTTC	CASSQDFGGFYEQYF
.	TRBV2	.	TRBJ1-5	TGTGCCAGCACCTCGGGGCCTAATCAGCCCCAGCATTTT	CASTSGPNQPQHF
.	TRBV29-1	TRBD2	TRBJ2-2	TGCAGCGTTGTTGTGGGGGGGACCGGGGAGCTGTTTTTT	CSVVVGGTGELFF
.	TRBV2	TRBD2	TRBJ2-1	TGTGCCAGCAGAGGACTGGGGATAGCGGGGGGGCTAAATGAGCAGTTCTTC	CASRGLGIAGGLNEQFF
.	TRBV6-4	TRBD2	TRBJ2-1	TGTGCCAGCAGTGACTCGAAGGGGACTAGCAATGAGCAGTTCTTC	CASSDSKGTSNEQFF
.	TRBV11-2	TRBD1	TRBJ2-7	TGTGCCAGCAGACGGACAGGGGGAATCCTTCCCCCTACCTACGAGCAGTACTTC	CASRRTGGILPPTYEQYF
.	TRBV7-3	.	TRBJ1-1	TGTGCCAGCAGCTCCCAATCGGGGGTCACTGAAGCTTTCTTT	CASSSQSGVTEAFF
.	TRBV4-1	.	TRBJ1-2	TGCGCCAGCAGCCACGTCCGGGGGGGCTGGACCTTC	CASSHVRGGWTF
once	TRBV4-1	TRBD2	TRBJ2-7	TGCGCCAGCAGCCAGCGGGGGGGGTACGAGCAGTACTTC	CASSQRGGYEQYF